The 5 T cell receptor beta chains listed next were all sequenced from one sample in a study of blood T cell repertoires in COVID-19. Clones were read by immunoSEQ multiplex PCR, and TCRdb kept only the in-frame ones, dropping some. The sample records some 250,000 clones, around nine tenths being singletons. The sample comprised PBMCs or T cells enriched from blood (not recorded which). These TCRs come from a man aged 35 to 55 who had recovered from COVID-19.

The V call is TRBV5-1, the J call TRBJ1-2; TRBD1 matches at 10 bases. The V gene end was trimmed by 4 bases and the J gene end by 5 bases; junction bases not matched to a gene: 5. Germline V lookup: CDR1 SGHRS, CDR2 YFSETQ. This CDR3 has 14 amino acids. The CDR3 nucleotides read TGCGCCAGCAGCCTATGGGACAGGGGATATGGCTACACCTTC. Protein: CASSLWDRGYGYTF.

V gene TRBV6-6 combines with J gene TRBJ2-3; D is possibly TRBD2 (5 bases). Germline V gene lookup returns CDR1 MNHNY and CDR2 SVGAGI (reference sequence). Trimming took 5 bases from V and 1 from J, leaving 22 bases between them. The CDR3 loop spans 18 amino acids. CDR3 amino acids: CASSPSKTSTRGTDTQYF. The CDR3 DNA sequence: TGTGCCAGCAGTCCCTCGAAGACAAGCACGCGGGGCACAGATACGCAGTATTTT.

The chain couples TRBV12-3 or TRBV12-4 to TRBJ2-1; D is ambiguous. V was trimmed by 5 bases and J by 8 bases, leaving 13 bases between them. This CDR3 region has 13 residues. The CDR3 coding sequence is TGTGCCAGCAGTCCCCCAAGCCACCATGAGCAGTTCTTC. Protein sequence: CASSPPSHHEQFF.

This chain connects TRBV5-1 to TRBJ2-7; D might be TRBD1 (6 bases). Per the germline V gene, CDR1 is SGHRS and CDR2 is YFSETQ. Trimming took off 0 bases at V and 3 bases at J, with 16 bases between the two ends. The CDR3 is 16 amino acids. For the CDR3, the DNA is TGCGCCAGCAGCTTGGGTGTCGCAGGGGCAGGCTACGAGCAGTACTTC. Translated: CASSLGVAGAGYEQYF.

This chain joins TRBV3-1 (or the pseudogene TRBV3-2) and TRBJ2-5; D not resolved. The V and J ends lost 1 base and 1 base respectively, with 7 bases between them. The CDR3 runs 14 residues. Looked up from germline, CDR1 is LGHDT and CDR2 is YNNKEL (reference sequence). The CDR3 DNA is TGTGCCAGCAGCCAAGTCTTCCTCCAAGAGACCCAGTACTTC. Translated: CASSQVFLQETQYF.